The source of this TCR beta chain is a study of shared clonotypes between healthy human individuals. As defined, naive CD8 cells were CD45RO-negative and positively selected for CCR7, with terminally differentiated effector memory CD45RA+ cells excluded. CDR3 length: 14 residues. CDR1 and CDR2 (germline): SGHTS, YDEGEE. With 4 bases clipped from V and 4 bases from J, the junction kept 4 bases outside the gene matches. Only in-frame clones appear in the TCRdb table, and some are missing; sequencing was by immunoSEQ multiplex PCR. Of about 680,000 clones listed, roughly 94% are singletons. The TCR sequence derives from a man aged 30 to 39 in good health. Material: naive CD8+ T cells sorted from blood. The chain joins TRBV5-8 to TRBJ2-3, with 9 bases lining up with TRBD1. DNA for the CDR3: TGTGCCAGCAGCATACGGACAGGGGCAGATACGCAGTATTTT. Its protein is CASSIRTGADTQYF.